The text below deals with one TCR beta chain. Its antigen remains unknown. In the same sample, other DNA sequences code for this CDR3. After removal of 0 bases from V and 1 base from J, the junction contained 2 bases not matched to a gene. Germline V gene sequence: CDR1 SGHKS, CDR2 YYEKEE (reference sequence). This CDR3 contains 15 residues. With ipilimumab providing CTLA-4 blockade, focal radiation was administered to patients who had chemo-refractory metastatic non-small-cell lung cancer. The protocol was immunoSEQ multiplex PCR, while the TCRdb copy is restricted to in-frame clones and leaves out a portion. The table includes about 50,000 clones, 84% detected once. These data come from a study of radiotherapy plus CTLA-4 blockade in lung cancer. On the study more broadly: Disease control reached roughly 33%, with objective responses in approximately 20%. Study-wide results and limits: Blood-borne expansion of tumor-derived TCR clones followed radiotherapy plus ipilimumab. Reports identified early blood T cell clone dynamics, with interferon-beta, as the best response predictor.

V usage is TRBV5-5 and J usage is TRBJ1-2; 8 bases map to TRBD1. This sample comprised peripheral blood, obtained from a patient treated with radiotherapy plus ipilimumab. The clonotype comes from a human donor with non-small cell lung cancer whose response to radiotherapy plus ipilimumab could not be evaluated. CDR3 loop: CASSLGQGINYGYTF. As DNA, the CDR3 is TGTGCCAGCAGCTTGGGACAGGGGATTAACTATGGCTACACCTTC.